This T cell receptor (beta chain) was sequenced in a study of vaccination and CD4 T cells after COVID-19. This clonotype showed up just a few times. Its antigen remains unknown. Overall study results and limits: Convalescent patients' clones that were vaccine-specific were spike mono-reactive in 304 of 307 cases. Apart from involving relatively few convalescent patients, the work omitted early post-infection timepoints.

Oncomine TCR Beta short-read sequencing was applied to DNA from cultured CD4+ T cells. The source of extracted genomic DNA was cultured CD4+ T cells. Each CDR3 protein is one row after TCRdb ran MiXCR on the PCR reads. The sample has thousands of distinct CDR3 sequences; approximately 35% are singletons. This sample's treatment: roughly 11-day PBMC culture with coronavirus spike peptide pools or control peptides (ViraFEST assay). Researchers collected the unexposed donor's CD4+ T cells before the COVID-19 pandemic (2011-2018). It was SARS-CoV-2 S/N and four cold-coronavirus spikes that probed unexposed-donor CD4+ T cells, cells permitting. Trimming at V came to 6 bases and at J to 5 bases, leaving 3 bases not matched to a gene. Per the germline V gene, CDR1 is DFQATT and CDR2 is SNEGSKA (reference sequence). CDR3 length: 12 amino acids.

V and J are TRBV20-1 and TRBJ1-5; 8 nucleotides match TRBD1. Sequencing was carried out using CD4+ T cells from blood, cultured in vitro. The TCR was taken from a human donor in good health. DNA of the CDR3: TGCAGTGCCGGACAGGGCGATCAGCCCCAGCATTTT. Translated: CSAGQGDQPQHF.